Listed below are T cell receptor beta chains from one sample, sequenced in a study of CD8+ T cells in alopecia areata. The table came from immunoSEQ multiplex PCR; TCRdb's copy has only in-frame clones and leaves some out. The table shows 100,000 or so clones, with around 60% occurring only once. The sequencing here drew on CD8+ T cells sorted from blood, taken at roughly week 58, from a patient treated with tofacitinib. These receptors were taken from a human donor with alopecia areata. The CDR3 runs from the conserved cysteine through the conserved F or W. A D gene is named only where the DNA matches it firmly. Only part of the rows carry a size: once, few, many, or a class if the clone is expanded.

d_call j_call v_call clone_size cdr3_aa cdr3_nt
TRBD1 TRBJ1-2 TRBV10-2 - CASRRGTGHNYGYTF TGCGCCAGCCGACGAGGGACAGGACATAACTATGGCTACACCTTC
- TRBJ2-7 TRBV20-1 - CSVVGTREQYF TGCAGTGTTGTGGGCACTCGCGAGCAGTACTTC
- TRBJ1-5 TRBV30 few CAWSLGSNQPQHF TGTGCCTGGAGCTTGGGGAGCAATCAGCCCCAGCATTTT
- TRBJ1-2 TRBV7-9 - CASSSVGNYGYTF TGTGCCAGCAGTAGCGTAGGGAACTATGGCTACACCTTC
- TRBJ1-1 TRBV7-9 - CASSAHVAEAFF TGTGCCAGCAGCGCCCACGTCGCTGAAGCTTTCTTT
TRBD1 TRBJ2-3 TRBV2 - CASRDGQASTDTQYF TGTGCCAGCAGAGATGGACAGGCGAGCACAGATACGCAGTATTTT
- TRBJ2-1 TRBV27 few CASSFGPGDEQFF TGTGCCAGCAGCTTCGGACCAGGGGATGAGCAGTTCTTC
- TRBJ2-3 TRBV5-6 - CASSLWLTFTDTQYF TGTGCCAGCAGCTTGTGGCTTACATTCACAGATACGCAGTATTTT
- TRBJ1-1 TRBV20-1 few CSAYRVEAFF TGCAGTGCTTACAGGGTAGAAGCTTTCTTT
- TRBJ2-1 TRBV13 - CASSFGTPSLGNEQFF TGTGCCAGCAGCTTTGGGACACCTTCCCTCGGCAATGAGCAGTTCTTC
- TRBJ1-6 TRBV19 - CASSAPSAGNSPLHF TGTGCCAGTAGTGCCCCTTCGGCCGGGAATTCACCCCTCCACTTT
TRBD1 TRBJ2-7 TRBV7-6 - CASSLAPPNRGSGNEQYF TGTGCCAGCAGCTTAGCACCCCCGAACAGGGGATCAGGGAACGAGCAGTACTTC
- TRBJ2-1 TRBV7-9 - CASSFELDEQFF TGTGCCAGCAGCTTTGAATTGGATGAGCAGTTCTTC
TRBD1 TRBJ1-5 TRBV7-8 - CASRVGTGNQPQHF TGTGCCAGCAGAGTCGGGACAGGGAATCAGCCCCAGCATTTT
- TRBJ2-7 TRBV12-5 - CASGLGGYSYEQYF TGTGCTAGTGGTCTCGGCGGGTACTCCTACGAGCAGTACTTC
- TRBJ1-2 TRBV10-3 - CATKGPLTSNYGYTF TGTGCCACCAAAGGCCCCCTGACATCCAACTATGGCTACACCTTC
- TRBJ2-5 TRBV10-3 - CAIKGHTHQETQYF TGTGCCATCAAAGGTCACACCCACCAAGAGACCCAGTACTTC
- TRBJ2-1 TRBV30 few CAWSVPARGLRNEQFF TGTGCCTGGAGTGTACCCGCCAGGGGACTCCGGAATGAGCAGTTCTTC
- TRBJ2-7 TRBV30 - CAWSVSDEQYF TGTGCCTGGAGTGTAAGCGACGAGCAGTACTTC
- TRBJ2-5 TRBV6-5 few CASKAAYEKTQYF TGTGCCAGCAAAGCGGCGTACGAGAAGACCCAGTACTTC
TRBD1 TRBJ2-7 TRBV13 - CASSLGQSYEQYF TGTGCCAGCAGCTTGGGACAGAGTTACGAGCAGTACTTC
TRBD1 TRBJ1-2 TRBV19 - CASSVGQGTYGYTF TGTGCCAGTAGCGTCGGACAGGGTACATATGGCTACACCTTC
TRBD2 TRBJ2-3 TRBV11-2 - CASSLELAGGRTDTQYF TGTGCCAGCAGCTTAGAACTAGCGGGGGGACGCACAGATACGCAGTATTTT
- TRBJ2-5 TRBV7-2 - CASSVSPREVETQYF TGTGCCAGCAGCGTTAGCCCGAGGGAAGTGGAGACCCAGTACTTC
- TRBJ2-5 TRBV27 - CASSPGTFQETQYF TGTGCCAGCAGTCCTGGGACTTTTCAAGAGACCCAGTACTTC
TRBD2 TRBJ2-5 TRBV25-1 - CASSGGDTFQETQYF TGTGCCAGCAGCGGGGGGGACACCTTTCAGGAGACCCAGTACTTC
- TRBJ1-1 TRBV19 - CASSPERLNTEAFF TGTGCCAGCAGCCCAGAACGGCTAAACACTGAAGCTTTCTTT
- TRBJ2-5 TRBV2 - CASSLGRNQETQYF TGTGCCAGCAGCCTAGGACGGAACCAAGAGACCCAGTACTTC
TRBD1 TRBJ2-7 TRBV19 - CASSSGTGVIYEQYF TGTGCCAGTAGTAGTGGGACAGGGGTGATCTACGAGCAGTACTTC
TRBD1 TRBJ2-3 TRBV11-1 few CASSLARTGRNAQYF TGTGCCAGCAGCTTAGCCAGGACAGGGAGGAATGCGCAGTATTTT
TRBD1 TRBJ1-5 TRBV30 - CAWSTGTGVQPQHF TGTGCCTGGAGTACCGGGACAGGGGTTCAGCCCCAGCATTTT
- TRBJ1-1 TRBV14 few CASSRRTLNTEAFF TGTGCCAGCAGCCGGAGGACACTGAACACTGAAGCTTTCTTT
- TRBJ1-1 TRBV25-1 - CASSMGLPTFF TGTGCCAGCAGTATGGGGCTGCCTACTTTCTTT
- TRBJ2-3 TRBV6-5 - CASGPRLEGTDTQYF TGTGCCAGCGGTCCTCGGCTGGAAGGCACGGATACGCAGTATTTT
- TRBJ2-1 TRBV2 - CASSHEFF TGTGCCAGCAGTCACGAGTTCTTC
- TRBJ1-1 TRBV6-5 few CASSVFRQEAFF TGTGCCAGCAGTGTATTTAGACAGGAAGCTTTCTTT
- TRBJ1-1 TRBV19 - CASSIDRTNTEAFF TGTGCCAGTAGTATAGACAGAACGAACACTGAAGCTTTCTTT
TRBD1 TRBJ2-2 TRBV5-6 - CASSYPTGGTGELFF TGTGCCAGCAGCTACCCGACAGGGGGCACCGGGGAGCTGTTTTTT
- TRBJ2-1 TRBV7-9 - CASSLGAEGQFF TGTGCCAGCAGCTTAGGCGCAGAGGGGCAGTTCTTC
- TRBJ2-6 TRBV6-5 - CASSYGVAGANVLTF TGTGCCAGCAGTTACGGGGTAGCTGGGGCCAACGTCCTGACTTTC